This TCR beta chain was found in a study of blood T cell repertoires in COVID-19. Study-level information: COVID-19 samples, acute and convalescent, were from the United States, Italy and Spain. Nucleic acid was either cDNA or gDNA, and it came from T cells, B-cell-depleted T cells, or PBMCs.

Per the study methods: Nucleated cell counts were estimated from reference gene primer amplification. Sequenced by immunoSEQ multiplex PCR; TCRdb stores in-frame clones only, minus some. V and J calls and clone size follow that table, whereas D and trimming were derived from the DNA. The sample includes hundreds of thousands of clones, 75% to 90% of them seen just once. The CDR3 covers 16 residues. Germline CDR1 is SGHDN and CDR2 is FVKESK. Trimming shortened V by 3 bases and J by 5 bases, and 14 bases separated the two germline ends. The TCR comes from a woman in her fifties or sixties with active or convalescent COVID-19. The chain combines TRBV14 with TRBJ1-6; maybe TRBD1 (6 bases). The sequenced material came from peripheral blood. The CDR3 sequence: CASSHPRGTNNSPLHF. For the CDR3, the DNA is TGTGCCAGCAGCCACCCTAGGGGGACCAATAATTCACCCCTCCACTTT.